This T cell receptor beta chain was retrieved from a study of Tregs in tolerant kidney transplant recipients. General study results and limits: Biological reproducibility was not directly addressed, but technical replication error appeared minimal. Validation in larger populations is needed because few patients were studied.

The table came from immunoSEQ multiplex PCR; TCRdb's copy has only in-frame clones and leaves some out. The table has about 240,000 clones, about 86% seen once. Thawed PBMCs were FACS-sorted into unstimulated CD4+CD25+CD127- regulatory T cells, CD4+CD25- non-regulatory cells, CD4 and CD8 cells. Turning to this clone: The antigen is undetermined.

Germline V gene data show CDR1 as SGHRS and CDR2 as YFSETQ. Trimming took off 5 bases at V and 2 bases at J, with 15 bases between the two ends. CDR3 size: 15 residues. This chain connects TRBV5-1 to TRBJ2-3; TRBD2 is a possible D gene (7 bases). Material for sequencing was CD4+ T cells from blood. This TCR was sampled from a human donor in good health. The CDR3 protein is CASRLQGGHTDTQYF. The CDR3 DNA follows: TGCGCCAGCAGGCTACAGGGAGGGCACACAGATACGCAGTATTTT.